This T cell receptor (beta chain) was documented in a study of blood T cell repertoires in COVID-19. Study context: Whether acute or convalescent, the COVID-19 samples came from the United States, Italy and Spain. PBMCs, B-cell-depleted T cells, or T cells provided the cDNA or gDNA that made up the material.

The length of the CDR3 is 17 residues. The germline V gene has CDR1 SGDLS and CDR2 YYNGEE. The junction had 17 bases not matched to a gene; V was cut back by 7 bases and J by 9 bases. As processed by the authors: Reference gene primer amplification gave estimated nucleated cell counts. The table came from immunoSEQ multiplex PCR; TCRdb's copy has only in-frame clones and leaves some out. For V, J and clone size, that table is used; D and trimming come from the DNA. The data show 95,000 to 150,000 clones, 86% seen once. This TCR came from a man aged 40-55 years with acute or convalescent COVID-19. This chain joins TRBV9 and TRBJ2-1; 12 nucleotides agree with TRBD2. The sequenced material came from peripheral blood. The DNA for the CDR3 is TGTGCCAGCTCCCAGGCTATAGGACTAGCGGGGCTGGGTGAGCAGTTCTTC. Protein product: CASSQAIGLAGLGEQFF.